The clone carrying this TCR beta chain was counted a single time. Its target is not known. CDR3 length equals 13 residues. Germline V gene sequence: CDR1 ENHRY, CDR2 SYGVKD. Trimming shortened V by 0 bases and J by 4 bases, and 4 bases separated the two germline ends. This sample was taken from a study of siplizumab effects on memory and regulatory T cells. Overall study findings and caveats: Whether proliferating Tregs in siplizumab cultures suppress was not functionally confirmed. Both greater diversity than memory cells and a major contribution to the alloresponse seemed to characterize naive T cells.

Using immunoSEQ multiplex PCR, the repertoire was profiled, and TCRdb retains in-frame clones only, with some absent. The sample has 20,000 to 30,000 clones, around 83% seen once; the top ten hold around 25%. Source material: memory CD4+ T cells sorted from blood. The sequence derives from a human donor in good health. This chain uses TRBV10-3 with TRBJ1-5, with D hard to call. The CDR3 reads CAISESPNQPQHF. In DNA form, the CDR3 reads TGTGCCATCAGTGAGTCACCTAATCAGCCCCAGCATTTT.